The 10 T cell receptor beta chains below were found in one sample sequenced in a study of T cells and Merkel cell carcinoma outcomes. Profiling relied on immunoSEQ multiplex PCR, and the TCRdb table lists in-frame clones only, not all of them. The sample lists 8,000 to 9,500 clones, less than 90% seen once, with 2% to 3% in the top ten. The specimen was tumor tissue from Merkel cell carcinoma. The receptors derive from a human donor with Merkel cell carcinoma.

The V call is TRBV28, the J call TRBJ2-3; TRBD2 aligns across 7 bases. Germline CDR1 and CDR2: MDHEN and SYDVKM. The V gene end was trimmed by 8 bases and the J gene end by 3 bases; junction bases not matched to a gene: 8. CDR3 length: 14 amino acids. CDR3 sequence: CASGVLAITDTQYF. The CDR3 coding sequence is TGTGCCAGCGGAGTACTAGCGATTACAGATACGCAGTATTTT.

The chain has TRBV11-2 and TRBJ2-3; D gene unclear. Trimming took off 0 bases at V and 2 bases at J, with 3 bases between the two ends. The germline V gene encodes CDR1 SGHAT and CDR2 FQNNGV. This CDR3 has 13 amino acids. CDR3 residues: CASSLDPTDTQYF. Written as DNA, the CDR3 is TGTGCCAGCAGCTTAGACCCCACAGATACGCAGTATTTT.

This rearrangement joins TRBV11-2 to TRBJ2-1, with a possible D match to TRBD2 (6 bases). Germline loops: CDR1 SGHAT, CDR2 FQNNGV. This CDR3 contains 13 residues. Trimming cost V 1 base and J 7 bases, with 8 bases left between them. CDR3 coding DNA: TGTGCCAGCAGCTTAGTGACTAGTAATGAGCAGTTCTTC. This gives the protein CASSLVTSNEQFF.

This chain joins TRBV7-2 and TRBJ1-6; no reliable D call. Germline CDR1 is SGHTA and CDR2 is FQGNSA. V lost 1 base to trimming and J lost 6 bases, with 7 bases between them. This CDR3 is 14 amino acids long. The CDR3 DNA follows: TGTGCCAGCAGCTTAGGCGGGTTTAATTCACCCCTCCACTTT. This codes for CASSLGGFNSPLHF.

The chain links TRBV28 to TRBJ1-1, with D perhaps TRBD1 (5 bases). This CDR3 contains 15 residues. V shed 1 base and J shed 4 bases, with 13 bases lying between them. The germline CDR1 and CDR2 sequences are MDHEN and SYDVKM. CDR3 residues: CASSLYPGIGTEAFF. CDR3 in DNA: TGTGCCAGCAGTTTATATCCAGGGATAGGCACTGAAGCTTTCTTT.

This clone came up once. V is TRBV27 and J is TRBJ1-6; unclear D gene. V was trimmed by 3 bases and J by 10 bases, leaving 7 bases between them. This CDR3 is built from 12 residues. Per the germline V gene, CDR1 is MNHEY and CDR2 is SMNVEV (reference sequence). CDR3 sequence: CASSLLGSPLHF. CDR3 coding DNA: TGTGCCAGCAGTTTGTTGGGGTCACCCCTCCACTTT.

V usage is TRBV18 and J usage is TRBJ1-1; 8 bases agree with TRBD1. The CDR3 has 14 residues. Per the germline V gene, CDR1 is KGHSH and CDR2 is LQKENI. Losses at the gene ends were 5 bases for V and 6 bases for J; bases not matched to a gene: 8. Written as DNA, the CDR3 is TGTGCCAGCTCAGGGACAGGAATGAGTGCTGAAGCTTTCTTT. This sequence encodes CASSGTGMSAEAFF.

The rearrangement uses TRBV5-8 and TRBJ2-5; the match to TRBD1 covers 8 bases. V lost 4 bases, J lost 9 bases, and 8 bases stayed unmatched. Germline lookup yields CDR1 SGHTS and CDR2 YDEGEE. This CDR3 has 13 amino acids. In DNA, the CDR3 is TGTGCCAGCAGCACTGGACAGGGACTGTCCCAGTACTTC. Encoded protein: CASSTGQGLSQYF.

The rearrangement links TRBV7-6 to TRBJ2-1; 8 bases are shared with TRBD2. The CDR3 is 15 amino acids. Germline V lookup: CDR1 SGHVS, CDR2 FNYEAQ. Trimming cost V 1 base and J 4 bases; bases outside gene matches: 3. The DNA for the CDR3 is TGTGCCAGCAGCTTAGTCAGCGGGGGTTACAATGAGCAGTTCTTC. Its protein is CASSLVSGGYNEQFF.

CDR3 sequence reads: CASRRLAGDSLQETQYF. The CDR3 bases are TGTGCCAGCAGGCGACTAGCGGGGGACTCCTTACAAGAGACCCAGTACTTC. The chain uses TRBV11-2 and TRBJ2-5; TRBD2 agrees at 12 bases. This CDR3 spans 17 amino acids. Germline values: CDR1 SGHAT, CDR2 FQNNGV. Trimming removed 6 bases from V and 2 bases from J; junction bases left unmatched: 10.